Listed below are T cell receptor beta chains from one sample, sequenced in a study of CD8+CD57+ T cells in acquired aplastic anemia. TCRdb re-derived calls from the reads in MiXCR, one entry per CDR3 protein. This table has over 150,000 distinct CDR3 sequences, about 64% appearing once. The sample was sorted CD4+, CD8+, or CD8+CD57+ T cells (not recorded which) from PBMCs. The receptors originated from a human donor with aplastic anemia. Both conserved end residues are trimmed from each CDR3. The order of the fields is V gene, CDR3 protein.

v_gene: TRBV5-5
CDR3aa: ASSSDHLRQF

v_gene: TRBV5-6
CDR3aa: ASSLTRQGAYGYT

v_gene: TRBV7-2
CDR3aa: ASRVSGGSGEQY

v_gene: TRBV5-4
CDR3aa: ASSLAGGIMSTEAF

v_gene: TRBV20-1
CDR3aa: SATDSGIYGYT

v_gene: TRBV15
CDR3aa: ATSRTGQGSNEQF

v_gene: TRBV7-3
CDR3aa: ASSSDRGLGGYEQY

v_gene: TRBV25-1
CDR3aa: ASSGDRGQGDGELF

v_gene: TRBV27
CDR3aa: ASIWGNEQF

v_gene: TRBV24-1
CDR3aa: ATSDPRGQGTYNEQF

v_gene: TRBV7-2
CDR3aa: AGSSLRAFPPV

v_gene: TRBV15
CDR3aa: ATSRDRAGRPGYT

v_gene: TRBV19
CDR3aa: ASSIRRAPYEQY

v_gene: TRBV29-1
CDR3aa: SVEAGSYEQY

v_gene: TRBV29-1
CDR3aa: SVGLGGGIDTQY

v_gene: TRBV7-9
CDR3aa: ASTPRATNEKLF

v_gene: TRBV20-1
CDR3aa: SARGLSKQF

v_gene: TRBV11-2
CDR3aa: ASSPAAGLNTEAF

v_gene: TRBV20-1
CDR3aa: SAPSDRGHEQY

v_gene: TRBV7-3
CDR3aa: ASSSTPSGGAKGELF

v_gene: TRBV29-1
CDR3aa: SAGHQETQY

v_gene: TRBV7-2
CDR3aa: ASSLEGTRGGNTIY

v_gene: TRBV15
CDR3aa: ATSRDSGGRETQY

v_gene: TRBV9
CDR3aa: ASSVASIGEKLF

v_gene: TRBV7-9
CDR3aa: ASSPGVEQF

v_gene: TRBV4-1
CDR3aa: ASSQVGGLILAF

v_gene: TRBV15
CDR3aa: ATSIDWQGETQY

v_gene: TRBV7-9
CDR3aa: ASSFGRGQETQY

v_gene: TRBV7-6
CDR3aa: ASRPTGDTDTQY

v_gene: TRBV20-1
CDR3aa: SATGPGNEQY

v_gene: TRBV25-1
CDR3aa: ASSEYRVSSYNEQF

v_gene: TRBV6-4
CDR3aa: ASSDRAGAYNEQY

v_gene: TRBV7-2
CDR3aa: ASSLNAGGVYEQY

v_gene: TRBV24-1
CDR3aa: ATPGQDNSNQPQH

v_gene: TRBV11-1
CDR3aa: ASSLVSGQNTEAF

v_gene: TRBV19
CDR3aa: ASSIADFDDNEQF

v_gene: TRBV28
CDR3aa: ASSLWAGGTEAF

v_gene: TRBV29-1
CDR3aa: SVKNERRGNEQY

v_gene: TRBV7-6
CDR3aa: ASSPGQNYEQY

v_gene: TRBV7-2
CDR3aa: ASSLVAGESSYNEQF

v_gene: TRBV6-4
CDR3aa: ASSEDGSSTDTQY

v_gene: TRBV10-3
CDR3aa: ATSESPRGGSNEKLF

v_gene: TRBV7-7
CDR3aa: ASSRGTGLYEQY

v_gene: TRBV10-3
CDR3aa: AISEGDNRYGYT

v_gene: TRBV29-1
CDR3aa: SVPGELSYEQY

v_gene: TRBV7-8
CDR3aa: ASSTGQGIYGYT

v_gene: TRBV11-2
CDR3aa: ASSLVTSGTYEQY

v_gene: TRBV24-1
CDR3aa: ATSEHYTDTQY

v_gene: TRBV20-1
CDR3aa: SAPTLLADNLNEQF

v_gene: TRBV5-1
CDR3aa: ASSNRDFPQETQY

v_gene: TRBV10-3
CDR3aa: AISDPLVGGTDTQY

v_gene: TRBV20-1
CDR3aa: SAPGSGGDTGELF